This TCR beta chain was sequenced in a study of cytomegalovirus exposure and HLA in healthy donors. The PCR contained 60 Vbeta and 13 Jbeta primers. Profiling relied on immunoSEQ multiplex PCR, and the TCRdb table lists in-frame clones only, not all of them. Among 75,000 to 100,000 clones, roughly two thirds were seen once, and the ten largest hold about 1.2%. This TCR was recovered from a female donor in good health and CMV-seronegative. What was sequenced was PBMCs.

The CDR3 coding sequence is TGTGCCAGCAGTGATACGGGGAATTCACCCCTCCACTTT. Translation gives CASSDTGNSPLHF. The rearrangement uses TRBV6-1 and TRBJ1-6; D call uncertain. V was trimmed by 3 bases and J by 7 bases, leaving 7 bases between them. This CDR3 region has 13 residues. Germline V gene data show CDR1 as MNHNS and CDR2 as SASEGT.